The sequence of this TCR beta chain was determined in a study of cytomegalovirus exposure and HLA in healthy donors. Study-level background: Falling in the Caucasian-associated ancestry cluster were approximately 86% of under 450 genotyped donors.

Amplification used 60 Vbeta primers and 13 Jbeta primers. TCRdb's table, derived via immunoSEQ multiplex PCR, lists solely in-frame clones and lacks some. There are tens of thousands of clones in the sample, with roughly 5.2% held by the top ten. The sequence came from a woman in her thirties or forties in good health and CMV-seropositive. Sequenced input: PBMCs.

CDR3 nucleotides: TGTGCCAGCAGTACCGGGGGCTCCTACGAGCAGTACTTC. Amino acid sequence: CASSTGGSYEQYF. The chain recombines TRBV6-6 with TRBJ2-7; the D gene is possibly TRBD2 (6 bases). The germline V and J ends were trimmed by 5 bases and 0 bases, with 8 bases remaining between them. Looked up from germline, CDR1 is MNHNY and CDR2 is SVGAGI (reference sequence). The CDR3 is 13 amino acids.